This TCR beta chain came from a study of blood T cell repertoires in COVID-19. Study overall: Researchers got acute and convalescent COVID-19 samples from the United States, Italy and Spain.

V lost 4 bases to trimming and J lost 5 bases; unmatched junction nucleotides: 10. This CDR3 has 15 amino acids. Germline CDR1 SGHTA, CDR2 FQGNSA. In the original analysis: Amplification with reference gene primers provided the estimates of nucleated cell counts. Data came from immunoSEQ multiplex PCR; TCRdb stores just in-frame clones and leaves some out. The V and J calls and clone size are taken from that table; D and trimming were inferred from the DNA. The table has about 300,000 clones, 85% to 90% seen once. Enrolled through a virtual design, the participants were between about 18 and 100 years of age and came from about two dozen US areas. Two negative PCRs, clearance, or symptom resolution characterized the recovered Cohort 3 donors.

This sequence was found in a woman aged 18-30 years who had recovered from COVID-19. The chain couples TRBV7-2 to TRBJ1-2, with TRBD1 matching over 7 bases. Sequenced sample: PBMCs or T cells enriched from blood (not recorded which). The CDR3 loop reads CASSSDRASGYGYTF. The DNA for the CDR3 is TGTGCCAGCAGCTCTGACAGGGCGAGTGGGTATGGCTACACCTTC.